This T cell receptor beta chain is from a study of post-analysis software for immune sequencing data. Study context: Relapsing-remitting, secondary progressive and progressive-relapsing forms made up the multiple sclerosis disease courses. Regarding the study as a whole: Five TRBV segments were significantly more frequent in patients than in controls. TRBV5-6, TRBV5-1 and TRBV20-1 were among these segments.

Unique molecular identifiers had been added to the TCR beta cDNA libraries. Each CDR3 protein gets one entry after TCRdb re-called the PCR reads with MiXCR. Seen here are about 770,000 distinct CDR3 sequences, 35% to 55% observed once, and the top ten hold 4.9%. The CDR3 is made up of 16 amino acids. CDR1 is DFQATT, CDR2 SNEGSKA, per germline (reference sequence). With regard to this clonotype: The target antigen is unknown.

The specimen was blood. The origin of this receptor is a girl aged 10-17 years with multiple sclerosis. The chain has TRBV20-1 and TRBJ2-1; 9 bases are a match to TRBD2. CDR3 loop: CSPRRVASGIYNEQFF. DNA of the CDR3: TGCAGCCCAAGAAGGGTGGCTAGCGGGATTTACAATGAGCAGTTCTTC.